A selection of T cell receptor beta chains follows, all from one sample in a study of cytomegalovirus exposure and HLA in healthy donors. TCRdb's copy holds only in-frame clones and misses some; the assay was immunoSEQ multiplex PCR. Of 140,000 to 150,000 clones in the sample, roughly 70% are singletons; the top ten hold 6% to 8.5%. The sequenced material came from PBMCs. The receptors originated from a man aged 25 to 40 in good health and CMV-seronegative. Both conserved end residues are part of each CDR3. The D gene is left open where the match is weak. Rows may omit the clone size; those that give it use once, few, many or a size class.

TRBD1	.	TRBV5-6	TRBJ2-7	CASSSGQGAYEQYF	TGTGCCAGCAGCTCGGGACAGGGGGCTTACGAGCAGTACTTC
TRBD2	.	TRBV6-5	TRBJ2-2	CAGLASGPHTGELFF	TGTGCCGGACTAGCTAGCGGGCCACACACCGGGGAGCTGTTTTTT
.	.	TRBV5-6	TRBJ2-1	CASSLGSNEQFF	TGTGCCAGCAGCTTAGGGAGCAATGAGCAGTTCTTC
.	.	TRBV11-2	TRBJ2-1	CASSSLNEQFF	TGTGCCAGCAGCTCCTTAAATGAGCAGTTCTTC
TRBD1	once	TRBV6-6	TRBJ2-1	CASSRGQGSSYNEQFF	TGTGCCAGCAGCCGGGGACAGGGAAGCTCCTACAATGAGCAGTTCTTC
TRBD2	.	TRBV9	TRBJ2-2	CASSPKRGRNTGELFF	TGTGCCAGCAGCCCGAAGCGGGGCCGGAACACCGGGGAGCTGTTTTTT
TRBD1	.	TRBV7-8	TRBJ1-2	CASSSQTTGRRASAGGYTF	TGTGCCAGCTCTTCACAAACGACAGGGCGGAGGGCTAGTGCTGGTGGCTACACCTTC
TRBD1	.	TRBV5-1	TRBJ2-7	CASSLIPGGSYEQYF	TGCGCCAGCAGCCTGATACCAGGGGGCTCCTACGAGCAGTACTTC
.	.	TRBV6-1	TRBJ1-1	CASTPTTGPRAFF	TGTGCCAGCACACCGACTACCGGGCCGAGGGCTTTCTTT
.	.	TRBV4-1	TRBJ1-1	CASSQEGHTLNTEAFF	TGCGCCAGCAGCCAAGAGGGCCACACTTTGAACACTGAAGCTTTCTTT
.	.	TRBV11-2	TRBJ1-5	CASSLGGIDQPQHF	TGTGCCAGCAGCTTAGGCGGGATCGATCAGCCCCAGCATTTT
TRBD1	.	TRBV11-2	TRBJ2-3	CASSLQDRDLDTQYF	TGTGCCAGCAGCTTACAAGACAGGGATTTAGATACGCAGTATTTT
.	.	TRBV15	TRBJ2-1	CATSRATGNEQFF	TGTGCCACCAGCAGAGCGACAGGCAATGAGCAGTTCTTC
.	.	TRBV5-5	TRBJ2-5	CASSLVGTGGQETQYF	TGTGCCAGCAGCTTGGTTGGCACAGGTGGGCAAGAGACCCAGTACTTC
.	.	TRBV28	TRBJ2-3	CASNTRGITDTQYF	TGTGCCAGCAACACCAGGGGAATCACAGATACGCAGTATTTT